A selection of T cell receptor beta chains follows, all from one sample in a study of T cells in Graves' hyperthyroidism and ophthalmopathy. TCRdb reprocessed the multiplex PCR reads with MiXCR, giving one entry per CDR3 protein. This sample yields 620,000 or so distinct CDR3 sequences, of which roughly 15% are seen a single time; under 15% belongs to the top ten. The sequencing sample was made of blood. These receptors were taken from a woman aged 45 to 65 with Graves' ophthalmopathy. CDR3s include the opening cysteine and the closing phenylalanine or tryptophan. D genes are given only for firm matches. Not every row has a clone size; where given, it reads once, few, many or a size class.

>TRBV7-9|many|TRBJ1-2|TRBD1
CASSRTGGAYGYTF
TGTGCCAGCAGCCGAACAGGGGGCGCTTATGGCTACACCTTC
>TRBV6-1|once|TRBJ1-6|NA
CASRDGPNYNSPLHF
TGTGCCAGCCGTGACGGGCCAAACTATAATTCACCCCTCCACTTT
>TRBV18|many|TRBJ2-3|TRBD2
CASSRQLATSTDTQYF
TGTGCCAGCTCCCGACAACTAGCGACTAGCACAGATACGCAGTATTTT
>TRBV4-3|NA|TRBJ1-5|NA
CTSSQEGRYNQPQHF
TGCACCAGCAGCCAAGAGGGTCGGTACAATCAGCCCCAGCATTTT
>TRBV12-3/TRBV12-4|many|TRBJ1-1|NA
CASSRYSTEAFF
TGTGCCAGCAGCCGATATAGTACTGAAGCTTTCTTT
>TRBV4-3|few|TRBJ2-1|NA
CASSQDRRGSSYNEQFF
TGCGCCAGCAGCCAAGATCGCAGGGGTAGCTCCTACAATGAGCAGTTCTTC
>TRBV6-2/TRBV6-3|NA|TRBJ1-6|NA
CASSYRSGWTYNSPLHF
TGTGCCAGCAGTTACAGATCAGGATGGACCTATAATTCACCCCTCCACTTT
>TRBV7-3|many|TRBJ2-1|NA
CASSRIGGGNEQFF
TGTGCCAGCAGCCGAATAGGCGGTGGAAATGAGCAGTTCTTC
>TRBV7-3|many|TRBJ2-3|NA
CASSSTGIGGDTQYF
TGTGCCAGCAGCTCTACAGGGATAGGTGGAGATACGCAGTATTTT
>TRBV4-1|few|TRBJ2-1|TRBD2
CASSRLVTSGSGNEQFF
TGCGCCAGCAGCCGACTGGTAACTAGCGGGAGTGGAAATGAGCAGTTCTTC
>TRBV29-1|once|TRBJ2-1|TRBD1
CSVDESGQVPSYNEQFF
TGCAGCGTTGACGAATCGGGACAGGTGCCCTCCTACAATGAGCAGTTCTTC
>TRBV12-5|NA|TRBJ1-5|NA
CASGPAGAVNQPQHF
TGTGCTAGTGGACCCGCAGGGGCTGTCAATCAGCCCCAGCATTTT
>TRBV2|many|TRBJ1-1|NA
CASSAIRDNTEAFF
TGTGCCAGCAGTGCGATCCGGGACAACACTGAAGCTTTCTTT
>TRBV12-3/TRBV12-4|few|TRBJ2-1|TRBD2
CDSSLSSGPRGNEQFF
TGTGACAGCAGTTTATCTAGCGGCCCCCGAGGAAATGAGCAGTTCTTC
>TRBV5-1|few|TRBJ2-2|NA
CASSLEHINTGELFF
TGCGCCAGCAGCTTGGAACACATAAACACCGGGGAGCTGTTTTTT
>TRBV2|many|TRBJ2-7|TRBD2
CASSIRLAAYEQYF
TGTGCCAGCAGCATCAGACTAGCGGCTTACGAGCAGTACTTC
>TRBV24-1|many|TRBJ2-5|TRBD2
CATSGDWASGVGETQYF
TGTGCCACCAGCGGAGACTGGGCTAGCGGGGTGGGAGAGACCCAGTACTTC
>TRBV3-1|many|TRBJ1-2|NA
CASSQEGQGLFNYGYTF
TGTGCCAGCAGCCAAGAGGGCCAGGGCCTATTTAACTATGGCTACACCTTC
>TRBV14|NA|TRBJ2-2|NA
CASSQDSPHWPGELFF
TGTGCCAGCAGCCAAGATTCGCCACACTGGCCCGGGGAGCTGTTTTTT
>TRBV2|many|TRBJ2-1|TRBD2
CASATSGSWHNEQFF
TGTGCCAGCGCTACTAGCGGGAGCTGGCACAATGAGCAGTTCTTC